These 5 T cell receptor beta chains were sequenced from one sample in a study of tumor and adjacent non-tumor tissue in lung cancer. This sample's RNA came from whole unsorted tissue. TCRbeta libraries were built with three rounds of nested PCR, modified from ARM-PCR. TCRdb called the multiplex PCR reads again in MiXCR, with one record for every CDR3 protein. The profile shows 70,000 to 80,000 distinct CDR3 sequences, around 70% of them singletons. Sequencing input: lung tumor tissue. These receptors came from a woman in her forties with non-small cell lung cancer.

The sample holds one count of this clonotype. Lacking the conserved final phenylalanine or tryptophan, this CDR3 likely reflects a read error. The chain joins TRBV11-2 to TRBJ2-7; D might be TRBD2 (5 bases). The J call may be incorrect, as the DNA end agrees better with TRBJ2-1. CDR3 length: 12 amino acids. The germline gives CDR1 SGHAT, CDR2 FQNNGV. In nucleotides, the CDR3 is TGTGCCAGCAGCCCCGAGGGTTACGAGCAGTTCATC. It specifies CASSPEGYEQFI.

Remarks on this clonotype: Since the CDR3 does not end with the conserved phenylalanine or tryptophan, this likely comes from a read error. The limits of the CDR3 on the DNA are not certain, so only TCRdb's listed CDR3 is given. The gene calls are TRBV11-2 and TRBJ2-7; the D call in the table, TRBD2, was not verified against the DNA. Ends included, the CDR3 has 14 residues. Germline V gene sequence: CDR1 SGHAT, CDR2 FQNNGV. The CDR3 region is CASSSKAGVFEHYY.

Points on this clonotype: This CDR3 is missing its conserved last phenylalanine or tryptophan, likely due to a read error. This rearrangement joins TRBV6-5 to TRBJ2-2, with 7 positions matching TRBD2. CDR1 and CDR2 (germline): MNHEY, SVGAGI. There are 14 residues in the CDR3. The V gene end was trimmed by 10 bases and the J gene end by 0 bases; junction bases not matched to a gene: 5. This CDR3 reads CAIRLAPNTGELFS. The CDR3 DNA is TGTGCCATCAGACTAGCTCCGAACACCGGGGAGCTGTTTTCT.

About this clonotype: Since the CDR3 does not end with the conserved phenylalanine or tryptophan, this likely comes from a read error. The rearrangement joins TRBV20-1 to TRBJ1-1; no clear D. The V and J ends lost 3 bases and 3 bases respectively, with 14 bases between them. The CDR3 extends over 14 amino acids. Germline V gene sequence: CDR1 DFQATT, CDR2 SNEGSKA (reference sequence). The CDR3 spells CSARDRVVYTEAFV. CDR3 nucleotides: TGCAGTGCTAGGGATCGGGTGGTCTACACTGAAGCTTTCGTT.

The rearrangement joins TRBV11-2 to TRBJ2-1; 8 bases line up with TRBD2. After removal of 0 bases from V and 16 bases from J, the junction contained 14 bases not matched to a gene. Germline V gene sequence: CDR1 SGHAT, CDR2 FQNNGV. This CDR3 spans 15 amino acids. The CDR3 sequence is CASSLDPSGGIEEFF. In DNA form, the CDR3 reads TGTGCCAGCAGCTTAGATCCCAGCGGGGGCATTGAGGAATTCTTC.